This T cell receptor (beta chain) was identified during a study of blood T cell repertoires in COVID-19 (dated by TCRdb to 2018 to 2021). Background for the entire study: Samples covering the acute and convalescent phases of COVID-19 were provided by collaborators in the United States, Italy and Spain. Subjects who had been exposed to COVID-19, were actively infected with it, or had recovered from it provided the deeply sampled blood TCRbeta repertoires that made up the dataset. A freely available public database, intended as a resource for researchers studying the immune response to SARS-CoV-2, is where the repertoires were released. Samples came from the ongoing ImmuneRACE study (first 160 participants) plus 1,254 subjects from 6 global collaborators. HLA class I and class II types, where available, came from metadata supplied by the sample provider rather than from assay-based typing. Sample metadata almost always included a de-identified subject ID, COVID-19 status, age in years and sex. The prospective study material was composed of cDNA or gDNA derived from T cells, B-cell-depleted T cells, or PBMCs. Study-wide conclusions, independent of this receptor: The quantity of clinical and demographic metadata differed by source and by participant and was supplied without curation.

The count of this clone is one. It lacks a known antigen. Base qualities are missing; no much larger clone stands one base away. According to the germline V gene, CDR1 reads SQVTM and CDR2 reads ANQGSEA. The CDR3, cysteine through phenylalanine, is 11 amino acids long. Only the CDR3 part of the read is kept: 33 bases, read in frame from the first base. TCRbeta CDR3 regions were amplified from genomic DNA by means of the immunoSEQ Assay, a bias-controlled multiplex PCR. In the original analysis: The number of nucleated cells in each sample was estimated from the amplification of reference gene primers within the assay. To quantify the absolute abundance of each unique TCRbeta CDR3 rearrangement, sequence reads were collapsed and filtered. For each sample, productive Simpson clonality was calculated by taking the square root of Simpson's diversity index across productive rearrangements. Sourced from immuneACCESS, this table was stored by TCRdb with only in-frame sequences that have V and J called. A share of the clones is absent; for the studies checked, an unresolved V gene accounts for under half, and the remainder has no known explanation. D and trimming come from the DNA, and the V and J calls and clone size come from that table. This sample holds 200,000 to 250,000 clones; approximately 86% were observed only once. The top ten clonotypes cover 1.5% to 2% of the sample.

A second Seattle source provided samples from volunteer blood donors who had recovered from COVID-19. The collaborating institutions used their own protocols to collect whole blood in K2EDTA tubes. For TCRbeta analysis, collaborators shipped samples as frozen whole blood, isolated PBMCs, or DNA extracted from either of those sample types. The TCR originated in an older woman who had recovered from COVID-19. Here the chain combines TRBV29-1 and TRBJ1-2; a tentative D match to TRBD1 spans 6 bases. Source material: peripheral blood. The CDR3: CRTGDTMGYTF. The DNA is as follows: TGCAGGACAGGAGATACTATGGGCTACACCTTC.